Listed below are T cell receptor beta chains from one sample, sequenced in a study of OX40 agonist ivuxolimab in advanced cancers. Sequencing was performed with immunoSEQ multiplex PCR; in TCRdb, only in-frame clones are kept and a portion is missing. There are some 99,000 clones in the sample; less than 95% occur only once, and around 1.5% lies in the top ten. The sample consisted of CD4+ or CD8+ T cells sorted from blood, taken in a trial of the OX40 agonist ivuxolimab. All receptors come from an adult with an advanced solid tumor such as melanoma, head and neck, liver or kidney cancer. CDR3s include the opening cysteine and the closing phenylalanine or tryptophan. The order of the fields is V gene, D gene, J gene, clone size, CDR3 DNA, CDR3 protein. The D gene is left open where the match is weak. Where a row states a size, it is once, few, many or the class of an expanded clone; other rows omit it.

TRBV7-9	NA	TRBJ1-1	NA	TGTGCCAGCAGCTTATGGAACACTGAAGCTTTCTTT	CASSLWNTEAFF
TRBV12-5	NA	TRBJ1-2	NA	TGTGCTAGTGGTTGGGGCCCCCTCATTGGCGGGGCGAACTATGGCTACACCTTC	CASGWGPLIGGANYGYTF
TRBV6-4	NA	TRBJ2-4	NA	TGTGCCAGCAGCGCGGGACACGGGGGGCGTGACATTCAGTACTTC	CASSAGHGGRDIQYF
TRBV14	NA	TRBJ2-1	NA	TGTGCCAGCAGCCCGTTAGCAGTATACAATGAGCAGTTCTTC	CASSPLAVYNEQFF
TRBV5-6	NA	TRBJ2-7	NA	TGTGCCAGCAGCTTAACGAGGCAGAGCTACGAGCAGTACTTC	CASSLTRQSYEQYF
TRBV30	NA	TRBJ1-3	once	TGTGCCTGGAGTACTGTGACTACTGCTGGAAACACCATATATTTT	CAWSTVTTAGNTIYF
TRBV6-5	NA	TRBJ2-2	NA	TGTGCCAGCAGTTCAGTTCGTGGCGGCAACACCGGGGAGCTGTTTTTT	CASSSVRGGNTGELFF
TRBV5-1	TRBD1	TRBJ1-3	NA	TGCGCCAGCAGCTTAGAGCCCGGGACAGGGGGAAACACCATATATTTT	CASSLEPGTGGNTIYF
TRBV30	TRBD2	TRBJ2-5	NA	TGTGCCTGGAGGCTAGCGGGAGCGAGGGAGACCCAGTACTTC	CAWRLAGARETQYF
TRBV19	TRBD1	TRBJ1-1	NA	TGTGCCAGTAGTATGGGACAGGGGGCAAGAGCTTTCTTT	CASSMGQGARAFF
TRBV2	TRBD1	TRBJ2-7	NA	TGTGCCAGCAGGGACAGGGACCTCTACGAGCAGTACTTC	CASRDRDLYEQYF
TRBV5-4	TRBD2	TRBJ2-5	NA	TGTGCCAGCAGCTCCGATCTAGCGGGAGTTGGGGAGGAGACCCAGTACTTC	CASSSDLAGVGEETQYF
TRBV19	NA	TRBJ1-5	NA	TGTGCCAGTAGCACCGGGACACGGACCTATAGCAATCAGCCCCAGCATTTT	CASSTGTRTYSNQPQHF
TRBV4-3	NA	TRBJ2-7	NA	TGCGCCAGCAGCCAAGAGTTGGGGTCGGGAGCGCACTCCTACGAGCAGTACTTC	CASSQELGSGAHSYEQYF
TRBV7-9	NA	TRBJ1-1	NA	TGTGCCAGCAGCTCGCAGGGTGCCACTGAAGCTTTCTTT	CASSSQGATEAFF
TRBV19	TRBD1	TRBJ1-5	NA	TGTGCCAGTAGTGGGGGGACAGGGGAATTTCAGCCCCAGCATTTT	CASSGGTGEFQPQHF
TRBV10-3	NA	TRBJ1-1	NA	TGTGCCATCAGTGAATCCGGGGCGGGCGAAGCTTTCTTT	CAISESGAGEAFF
TRBV5-4	TRBD2	TRBJ2-3	NA	TGTGCCAGCAGCCGGAGCGGGAGGGGATATACGCAGTATTTT	CASSRSGRGYTQYF
TRBV5-4	TRBD2	TRBJ2-7	NA	TGTGCCAGCAGCCGAACCAGCGGGGGACCCTACGAGCAGTACTTC	CASSRTSGGPYEQYF
TRBV19	TRBD1	TRBJ1-4	once	TGTGCCAGTAGTATAGGACGGACAGGGGTGAATGAAAAACTGTTTTTT	CASSIGRTGVNEKLFF
TRBV4-1	NA	TRBJ1-1	NA	TGCGCCAGCAGCCCGCTTTGGGGTGGGAACACTGAAGCTTTCTTT	CASSPLWGGNTEAFF
TRBV6-1	TRBD1	TRBJ1-5	NA	TGTGCCAGCAGTCTTGCAGGGGGGAGCAATCAGCCCCAGCATTTT	CASSLAGGSNQPQHF
TRBV18	TRBD1	TRBJ2-3	NA	TGTGCCAGCTCACCACCTATCACCCGGGACAGGGTCAAAGATACGCAGTATTTT	CASSPPITRDRVKDTQYF
TRBV6-4	TRBD2	TRBJ2-1	NA	TGTGCCAGCAGCCTCGGTACTAGCGGCTACAATGAGCAGTTCTTC	CASSLGTSGYNEQFF
TRBV18	NA	TRBJ1-2	few	TGTGCCAGCTCACTAGACAACTATGGCTACACCTTC	CASSLDNYGYTF
TRBV19	NA	TRBJ2-1	NA	TGTGCCAGTAGTATCGGGAATAAGGCTGCCCGAAGCTCCTACAATGAGCAGTTCTTC	CASSIGNKAARSSYNEQFF